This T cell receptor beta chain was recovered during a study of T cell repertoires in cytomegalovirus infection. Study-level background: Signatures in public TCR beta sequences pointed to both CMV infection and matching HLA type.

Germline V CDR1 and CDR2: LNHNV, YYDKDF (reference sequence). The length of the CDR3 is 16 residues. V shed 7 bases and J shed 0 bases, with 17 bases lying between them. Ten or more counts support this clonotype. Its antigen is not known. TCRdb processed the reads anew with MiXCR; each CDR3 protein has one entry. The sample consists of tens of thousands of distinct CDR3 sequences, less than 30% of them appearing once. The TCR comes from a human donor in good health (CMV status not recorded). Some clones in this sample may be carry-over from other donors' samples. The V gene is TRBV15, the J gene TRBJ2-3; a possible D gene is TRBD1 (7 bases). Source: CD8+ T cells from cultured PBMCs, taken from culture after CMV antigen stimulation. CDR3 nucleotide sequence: TGTGCCACCACCGAGGGGGGACAGCTTAGCACAGATACGCAGTATTTT. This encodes CATTEGGQLSTDTQYF.